This T cell receptor beta chain was recorded in a study of monozygotic twins with inflammatory bowel disease. In germline, CDR1 is LNHDA, CDR2 SQIVND (reference sequence). CDR3 length: 15 amino acids. The template-switching step introduced UMIs that carried a 6-nucleotide sample barcode. TCRdb re-analyzed the 5' RACE reads; it lists each CDR3 protein once, without DNA. This sample's table reports some 440,000 distinct CDR3 sequences. Points on this clonotype: Its antigen is undetermined.

General study results and limits: In patient repertoires, differing immunosuppressive treatments may have added some variability.

V usage is TRBV19 and J usage is TRBJ2-1; the D gene TCRdb calls, TRBD1, cannot be checked with no DNA. The specimen sequenced was blood. The clonotype originates from a human donor with ulcerative colitis or Crohn's disease, or a healthy co-twin of an affected twin (not recorded which). CDR3 sequence reads: CASSGEGGSYNEQFF. Drawing the rest from reference TRBV19 and TRBJ2-1, the complete variable domain is DGGITQSPKYLFRKEGQNVTLSCEQNLNHDAMYWYRQDPGQGLRLIYYSQIVNDFQKGDIAEGYSVSREKKESFPLTVTSAQKNPTAFYLCASSGEGGSYNEQFFGPGTRLTVL.